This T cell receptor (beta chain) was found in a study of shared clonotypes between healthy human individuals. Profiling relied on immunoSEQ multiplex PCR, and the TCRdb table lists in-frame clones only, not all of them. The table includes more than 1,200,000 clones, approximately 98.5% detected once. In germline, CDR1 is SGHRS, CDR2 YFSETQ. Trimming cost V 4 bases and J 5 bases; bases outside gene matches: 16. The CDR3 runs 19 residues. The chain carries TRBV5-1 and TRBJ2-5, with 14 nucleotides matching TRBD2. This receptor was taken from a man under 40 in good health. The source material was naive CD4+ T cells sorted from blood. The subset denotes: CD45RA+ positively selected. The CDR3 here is CASSQNPGLAGVIGETQYF. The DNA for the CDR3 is TGCGCCAGCAGCCAAAACCCGGGACTAGCGGGAGTAATTGGTGAGACCCAGTACTTC.